A selection of T cell receptor beta chains follows, all from one sample in a study of blood T cells in healthy people across ages. MiXCR was run by TCRdb on the 5' RACE reads, yielding one entry per CDR3 protein. The sample has about 1,400,000 distinct CDR3 sequences, about 43% seen once. Input material: blood. These receptors originate from a woman aged 18-30 years in good health. Each CDR3 is given with its conserved first and last residue. A D gene is named only where the DNA matches it firmly. Clone size appears in some rows only: once, few, many, or a class for an expanded clone.

size	V	J	D	DNA	CDR3
few	TRBV4-2	TRBJ2-1	-	TGTGCCAGCAGCCAGGACTGGGGGGCCAGCTCCTACAATGAGCAGTTCTTC	CASSQDWGASSYNEQFF
-	TRBV14	TRBJ2-7	TRBD2	TGTGCCAGCAGCCAAATACTAGCGGGTCAATACAATGAGCAGTACTTC	CASSQILAGQYNEQYF
few	TRBV20-1	TRBJ2-1	TRBD2	TGCAGTCCTAGCGGGAGGTTCAATGAGCAGTTCTTC	CSPSGRFNEQFF
-	TRBV4-2	TRBJ2-1	-	TGTGCCAGCAGCCAAGATCAAATAGCGGCCTTCTACAATGAGCAGTTCTTC	CASSQDQIAAFYNEQFF
many	TRBV29-1	TRBJ2-1	-	TGCAGCGGAGGCGTTGGGGGGTATGAGCAGTTCTTC	CSGGVGGYEQFF
-	TRBV6-2/TRBV6-3	TRBJ1-2	-	TGTGCCAGCAGTTTCACACCCGGGGGGCTTGTCTATGGCTACACCTTC	CASSFTPGGLVYGYTF
-	TRBV21-1	TRBJ2-1	-	TGTGCCAGCAGCAAAGGGGCGCGGGAGGTTACCTACAATGAGCAGTTCTTC	CASSKGAREVTYNEQFF
once	TRBV20-1	TRBJ2-4	TRBD1	TGCAGTGCTCCCCCCTCGACAGGGCCCAAAAACATTCAGTACTTC	CSAPPSTGPKNIQYF
-	TRBV20-1	TRBJ1-2	-	TGCAGTGCGGGAGGTGGGGGCGCCAACTATGGCTACACCTTC	CSAGGGGANYGYTF
-	TRBV20-1	TRBJ1-2	-	TGCAGTGCACAGGACAGTTCAATTCGCCGTGGCTACACCTTC	CSAQDSSIRRGYTF
-	TRBV7-9	TRBJ2-7	-	TGTGCCGGCAGCTCCGACGGTCGCTACGAGCAGTACTTC	CAGSSDGRYEQYF
-	TRBV7-8	TRBJ2-7	TRBD2	TGTGCCAGCAGCTTAGCGTTAACTAGCGGGACCAAACAGGGGGAGCAGTACTTC	CASSLALTSGTKQGEQYF
-	TRBV9	TRBJ1-5	TRBD1	TGTGCCAGCAGCGTAGGACAGGGGGCCGTCAATCAGCCCCAGCATTTT	CASSVGQGAVNQPQHF
-	TRBV4-2	TRBJ2-3	-	TGTGCCAGCAGCCAACCAGGGGGGGTAGGTACGCAGTATTTT	CASSQPGGVGTQYF
few	TRBV10-3	TRBJ2-7	TRBD2	TGTGCCATCAGTGGGGCTAGCGGGATATACGAGCAGTACTTC	CAISGASGIYEQYF
few	TRBV28	TRBJ2-3	TRBD2	TGTGCCAGCAGTTTAAGTGGACTAGTTTCAGATACGCAGTATTTT	CASSLSGLVSDTQYF